The 2 T cell receptor beta chains presented below share a single source sample, sequenced in a study of T cells in Graves' hyperthyroidism and ophthalmopathy. The TCR beta CDR3 regions underwent amplification using RNA transcripts as the source. HTBI primers were employed in a first-round RT-PCR of the TCR CDR3. TCRdb fed the multiplex PCR reads into MiXCR, producing one record per CDR3 protein. The table records a few hundred thousand distinct CDR3 sequences, approximately 15% of them present only once. Input material: blood. The receptors here all came from a woman aged 25 to 45 with Graves' hyperthyroidism that later progressed to Graves' ophthalmopathy.

This clonotype was counted at least ten times. The chain employs TRBV9 and TRBJ2-1; D unclear. The CDR3 consists of 16 residues. V gave up 0 bases and J gave up 0 bases, with 10 bases separating them. Germline loops: CDR1 SGDLS, CDR2 YYNGEE. In DNA, the CDR3 is TGTGCCAGCAGCGTAGCCGGAGATAGCTCCTACAATGAGCAGTTCTTC. Translation: CASSVAGDSSYNEQFF.

This clonotype has a count of ten or more. V is TRBV5-5 and J is TRBJ1-1; D gene ambiguous. Germline V gene lookup returns CDR1 SGHKS and CDR2 YYEKEE (reference sequence). The CDR3 is 13 residues long. V dropped 4 bases and J dropped 1 base, with 8 bases sitting between them. The chain's CDR3 is CASSIQQNTEAFF. In nucleotides, the CDR3 is TGTGCCAGCAGCATACAGCAGAACACTGAAGCTTTCTTT.